A single TCR beta chain is shown here with its context. As yet, its antigen is unknown. The source of the sample is a study of shared clonotypes between healthy human individuals. About the research overall: The donor group consisted of a couple of women and a few men, aged 18 to 49. Points from the study as a whole: Having only a few donors restricted how much genetic and exposure-history diversity was captured.

The protocol was immunoSEQ multiplex PCR, while the TCRdb copy is restricted to in-frame clones and leaves out a portion. The top ten clones hold about 0.32% of a sample with roughly 410,000 clones, about 97% of them seen once. The germline V gene encodes CDR1 MNHEY and CDR2 SVGAGI. This CDR3 comprises 15 residues. The rearrangement links TRBV6-5 to TRBJ2-5, with 7 bases identical to TRBD2. The DNA matches TRBJ2-7 better at its end, which makes the J call doubtful. Sample: memory CD8+ T cells sorted from blood. The subset was: CD45RO+ cells pooled with CCR7-negative TemRA cells. This receptor was obtained from a man aged 30-40 years in good health. The CDR3 spells CASSYSASGAYEQYF. The DNA for the CDR3 is TGTGCCAGCAGTTACAGCGCTAGCGGAGCCTACGAGCAGTACTTC.